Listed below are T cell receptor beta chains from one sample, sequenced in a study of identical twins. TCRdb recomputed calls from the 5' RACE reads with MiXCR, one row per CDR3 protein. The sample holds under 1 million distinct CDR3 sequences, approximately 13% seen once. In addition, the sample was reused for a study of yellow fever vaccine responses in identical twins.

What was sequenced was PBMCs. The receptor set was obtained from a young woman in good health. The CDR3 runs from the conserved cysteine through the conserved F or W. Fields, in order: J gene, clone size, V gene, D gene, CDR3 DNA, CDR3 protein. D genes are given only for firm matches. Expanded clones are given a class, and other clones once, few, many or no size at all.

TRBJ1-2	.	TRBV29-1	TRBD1	TGCAGCGAGGGGACAGGTCCCTATGGCTACACCTTC	CSEGTGPYGYTF
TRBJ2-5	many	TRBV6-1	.	TGTGCCAGCAGTACGGGGCGAGAAGGGAGAGGGTCAGAGACCCAGTACTTC	CASSTGREGRGSETQYF
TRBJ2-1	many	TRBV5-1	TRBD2	TGCGCCAGCAGCCTTAAGCGCCAACATGAGACTAGCGGGAGTTCCAATGAGCAGTTCTTC	CASSLKRQHETSGSSNEQFF
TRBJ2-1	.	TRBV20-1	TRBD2	TGCAGTGCCTCGACTAGCGGTCCACCCTCCTACAATGAGCAGTTCTTC	CSASTSGPPSYNEQFF
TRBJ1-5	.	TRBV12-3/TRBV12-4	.	TGTGCCAGCAGTTTTACCCTTCGGCCCCAGCATTTT	CASSFTLRPQHF
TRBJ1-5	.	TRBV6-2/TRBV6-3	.	TGTGCCAGCAGCCTCCCATCGTATAGCAATCAGCCCCAGCATTTT	CASSLPSYSNQPQHF
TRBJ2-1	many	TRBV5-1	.	TGCGCCAGCAGCTTGGGACTACTCAATGAGCAGTTCTTC	CASSLGLLNEQFF
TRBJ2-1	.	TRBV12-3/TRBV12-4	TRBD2	TGTGCCAGCACCTTGAGACTAGCGGGAGGGCGGGTCAATGAGCAGTTCTTC	CASTLRLAGGRVNEQFF
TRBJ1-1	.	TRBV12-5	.	TGTGCTAGTGCCACGGGCACTGAAGCTTTCTTT	CASATGTEAFF
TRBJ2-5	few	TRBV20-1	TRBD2	TGCAGTCTACTAGCGCAGGACAAGCCTACGATCCTACAAGAGACCCAGTACTTC	CSLLAQDKPTILQETQYF
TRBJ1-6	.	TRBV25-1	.	TGTGCCAGCAGTGACACGACAGGCGTTAATTCACCCCTCCACTTT	CASSDTTGVNSPLHF
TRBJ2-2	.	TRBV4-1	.	TGCGCCAGCAGCCAAGTTGGTCGTAGGAGGGAGCTGTTTTTT	CASSQVGRRRELFF
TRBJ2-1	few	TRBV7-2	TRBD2	TGTGCCAGCAGCTTGGGGGGAGGGGCCTCCAATGAGCAGTTCTTC	CASSLGGGASNEQFF
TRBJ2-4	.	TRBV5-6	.	TGTGCCAGCAGCCCCCGGGGAGCGAACATTCAGTACTTC	CASSPRGANIQYF
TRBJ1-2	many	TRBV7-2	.	TGTGCCAGCAGCTTAGCGCTAACCGGGGGAGTGCGGGGCTACACCTTC	CASSLALTGGVRGYTF
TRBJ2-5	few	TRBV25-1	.	TGTGCCAGCAGTGATCATAACAGGGCTCAGGAGACCCAGTACTTC	CASSDHNRAQETQYF
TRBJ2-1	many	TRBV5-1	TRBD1	TGCGCCAGCAGCTCAGAGACAGGGGAGAATGAGCAGTTCTTC	CASSSETGENEQFF
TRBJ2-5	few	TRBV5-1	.	TGCGCCAGCAGCTCCCGGGTCAGGGAACAAGAGACCCAGTACTTC	CASSSRVREQETQYF
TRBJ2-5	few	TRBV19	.	TGTGCCACCTCCCGGGCAGGAGGAGAGACCCAGTACTTC	CATSRAGGETQYF
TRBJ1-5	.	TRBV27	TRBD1	TGTGCCGGACGGGGGACAGGGGGCCGGGAGGGCCCTGGGCCCCAGCATTTT	CAGRGTGGREGPGPQHF
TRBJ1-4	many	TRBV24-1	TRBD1	TGTGCCACCAGCGAGGGGGACAGGGCGACTAATGAAAAACTGTTTTTT	CATSEGDRATNEKLFF
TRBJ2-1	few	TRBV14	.	TGTGCCAGCAGCCAAGATCCCCAGGGCCTAGCAATAGAGCAGTTCTTC	CASSQDPQGLAIEQFF
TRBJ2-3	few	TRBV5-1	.	TGCGCCAGCAGCTTCAACAACGGGTTCTTAGATACGCAGTATTTT	CASSFNNGFLDTQYF
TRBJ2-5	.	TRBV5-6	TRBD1	TGTGCCAGCAGCATTAGGGACAGGGAAGAGACCCAGTACTTC	CASSIRDREETQYF
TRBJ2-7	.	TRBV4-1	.	TGCGCCAGCAGCCCCACGACAGGCAGCTCCTACGAGCAGTACTTC	CASSPTTGSSYEQYF
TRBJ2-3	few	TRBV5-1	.	TGCGCCAGCAGCCCAATGGATAGCACAGATACGCAGTATTTT	CASSPMDSTDTQYF
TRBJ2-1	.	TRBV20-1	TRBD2	TGCAGTGTCGAAGGGACTAGCGGGAGAAGGAATGAGCAGTTCTTC	CSVEGTSGRRNEQFF
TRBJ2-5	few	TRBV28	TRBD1	TGTGCCAGCAGTTTAGGGTCTCGGGACAGAGAGACCCAGTACTTC	CASSLGSRDRETQYF
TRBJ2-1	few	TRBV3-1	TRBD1	TGTGCCAGCAGCCCCACTTCGGACAGGGCCAATGAGCAGTTCTTC	CASSPTSDRANEQFF
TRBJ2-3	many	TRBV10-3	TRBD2	TGTGCCATCAGTGAGTCAAGCGGGGGGACCACAGATACGCAGTATTTT	CAISESSGGTTDTQYF
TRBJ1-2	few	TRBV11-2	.	TGTGCCAGCAGCTTAAATATGGCTGGGAGCTATGGCTACACCTTC	CASSLNMAGSYGYTF
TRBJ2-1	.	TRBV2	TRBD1	TGTGCCAGCCTCCATGCGGGGGACAGGGTAAACAATGAGCAGTTCTTC	CASLHAGDRVNNEQFF
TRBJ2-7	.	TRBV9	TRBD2	TGTGCCAGCAGCGTAGGAGTAGCTAGCGGGACTCTAACCTACGAGCAGTACTTC	CASSVGVASGTLTYEQYF
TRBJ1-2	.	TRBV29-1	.	TGCAGCGTAGGGGGACCAACCCTTAGTGGGGTCTATGGCTACACCTTC	CSVGGPTLSGVYGYTF
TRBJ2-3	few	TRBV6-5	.	TGTGCCAGCACTTGGGGGGAAGGCCCAGATACGCAGTATTTT	CASTWGEGPDTQYF
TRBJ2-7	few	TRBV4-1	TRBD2	TGCGCCAGCAGCCAGCCGGGAGGGCCCTACGAGCAGTACTTC	CASSQPGGPYEQYF
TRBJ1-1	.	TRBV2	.	TGTGCCAGCAATAAAATTACCGCCGAAGCTTTCTTT	CASNKITAEAFF
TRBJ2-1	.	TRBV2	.	TGTGCCAGCAGTGGGGAGGCGGGGACCTACAATGAGCAGTTCTTC	CASSGEAGTYNEQFF
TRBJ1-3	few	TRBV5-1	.	TGCGCCAGCAGCCCACTTGGCCGAAACACCATATATTTT	CASSPLGRNTIYF
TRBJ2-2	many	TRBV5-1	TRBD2	TGCGCCAGCAGCTTTATAGCGGGCGAAAACACCGGGGAGCTGTTTTTT	CASSFIAGENTGELFF
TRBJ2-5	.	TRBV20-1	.	TGCAGTGCACCACCCTGGGTAGCACAAAAAGAGACCCAGTACTTC	CSAPPWVAQKETQYF
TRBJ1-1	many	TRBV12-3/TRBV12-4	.	TGTGCCAGCAGTGGCAGGAACACTGAAGCTTTCTTT	CASSGRNTEAFF
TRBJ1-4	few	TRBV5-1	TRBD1	TGCGCCAGCGTGGGACAGGAGGGCGAAAAACTGTTTTTT	CASVGQEGEKLFF
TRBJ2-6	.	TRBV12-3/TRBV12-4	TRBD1	TGTGCCAGCAGTCCCGAACAGGGGGTAGGGGGGGCCAACGTCCTGACTTTC	CASSPEQGVGGANVLTF
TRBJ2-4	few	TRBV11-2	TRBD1	TGTGCCAGCAGCCCCTGGACAGGGGAAAACATTCAGTACTTC	CASSPWTGENIQYF